This TCR beta chain derives from a study of technical replicates of blood from several donors. TCRdb's table, derived via immunoSEQ multiplex PCR, lists solely in-frame clones and lacks some. The profile shows tens of thousands of clones, around 97% of them singletons. In germline, CDR1 is GTSNPN, CDR2 SVGIG (reference sequence). There are 14 residues in the CDR3. V gave up 3 bases and J gave up 2 bases; unmatched junction bases: 7. This sequence originates from a human donor in good health. The chain links TRBV30 to TRBJ2-7; 7 bases match TRBD2. The sample was T cells isolated from PBMCs. CDR3 region: CAWRGGWPTYEQYF. The CDR3 coding sequence is TGTGCCTGGAGGGGAGGGTGGCCCACCTACGAGCAGTACTTC.